The entry below describes one TCR beta chain. The antigen is unknown. The data derive from a study of cytomegalovirus exposure and HLA in healthy donors. Germline CDR1 is SQVTM and CDR2 is ANQGSEA. V dropped 2 bases and J dropped 2; count of bases not matched to a gene: 5. The length of the CDR3 is 14 residues. Primers included in the PCR were 60 Vbeta and 13 Jbeta primers. TCRdb's table, derived via immunoSEQ multiplex PCR, lists solely in-frame clones and lacks some. The repertoire has fewer than 200,000 clones, 81% of them found once; the top ten carry roughly 2%. Study-level findings and limits: It was taken for granted in presence/absence analyses that sequencing depth across donors was roughly uniform. On later analysis, the bulk of CMV-associated TCR beta chains appeared to be HLA-restricted.

The rearrangement uses TRBV29-1 and TRBJ1-2; 7 bases fit TRBD1. The source of this sequence is a woman between 25 and 40 years old in good health and CMV-seronegative. The sequenced material came from PBMCs. CDR3 residues: CSVELAGGNYGYTF. In DNA, the CDR3 is TGCAGCGTTGAATTGGCAGGGGGGAACTATGGCTACACCTTC.